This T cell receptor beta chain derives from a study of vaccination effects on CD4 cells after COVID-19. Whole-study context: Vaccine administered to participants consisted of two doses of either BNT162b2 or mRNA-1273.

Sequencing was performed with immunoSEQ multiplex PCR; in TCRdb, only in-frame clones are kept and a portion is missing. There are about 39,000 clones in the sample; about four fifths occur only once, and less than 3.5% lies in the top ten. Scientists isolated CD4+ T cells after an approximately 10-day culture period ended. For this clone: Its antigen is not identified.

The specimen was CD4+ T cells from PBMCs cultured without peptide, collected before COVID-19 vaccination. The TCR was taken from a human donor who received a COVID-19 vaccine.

As DNA, the CDR3 is TGTGCCAGCAGCCGGCTAACCTCCTACAATGAGCAGTTCTTC. Translating it yields CASSRLTSYNEQFF. The chain uses TRBV3-1 (or the pseudogene TRBV3-2) and TRBJ2-1; D is ambiguous. The CDR3 is 14 amino acids. The germline CDR1 and CDR2 sequences are LGHDT and YNNKEL (reference sequence). The V end was cut by 4 bases, the J end by 0 bases, with 7 bases between.